A selection of T cell receptor beta chains follows, all from one sample in a study of T cell responses to AZD1222 COVID-19 vaccine. Using immunoSEQ multiplex PCR, the repertoire was profiled, and TCRdb retains in-frame clones only, with some absent. The sample has about 100,000 clones, roughly 91% seen once; the top ten hold roughly 1.8%. Sequencing used peripheral blood, obtained on day 0 of AZD1222 vaccination. Receptors were obtained from an adult in good health. CDR3s include the opening cysteine and the closing phenylalanine or tryptophan. Fields, in order: clone size, J gene, V gene, D gene, CDR3 DNA, CDR3 protein. The D gene is left open where the match is weak. Clone size appears in some rows only: once, few, many, or a class for an expanded clone.

abundance: -
j_gene: TRBJ1-4
v_gene: TRBV5-8
d_gene: -
CDR3nt: TGTGCCAGCAGCCCGGGACACCACGCAACTAATGAAAAACTGTTTTTT
CDR3aa: CASSPGHHATNEKLFF

abundance: -
j_gene: TRBJ2-4
v_gene: TRBV29-1
d_gene: -
CDR3nt: TGCAGCGTTGATATCGGTTTAGCCAAAAACATTCAGTACTTC
CDR3aa: CSVDIGLAKNIQYF

abundance: -
j_gene: TRBJ2-7
v_gene: TRBV5-6
d_gene: -
CDR3nt: TGTGCCAGCAGCTTGGGGAGGGACAGCTCCTACGAGCAGTACTTC
CDR3aa: CASSLGRDSSYEQYF

abundance: -
j_gene: TRBJ1-1
v_gene: TRBV7-9
d_gene: -
CDR3nt: TGTGCCAGCAGCTTAGCGCGGGGCGCTGAAGCTTTCTTT
CDR3aa: CASSLARGAEAFF

abundance: -
j_gene: TRBJ1-1
v_gene: TRBV29-1
d_gene: TRBD1
CDR3nt: TGCAGCGTTGAAGGGGACAGGTCAGTAGCTTTCTTT
CDR3aa: CSVEGDRSVAFF

abundance: -
j_gene: TRBJ1-1
v_gene: TRBV5-1
d_gene: -
CDR3nt: TGCGCCAGCAGCTTGGAGGACATCAGATACACTGAAGCTTTCTTT
CDR3aa: CASSLEDIRYTEAFF

abundance: few
j_gene: TRBJ2-5
v_gene: TRBV6-4
d_gene: TRBD2
CDR3nt: TGTGCCAGCAGTGAAATAGCGGGGGGCCAAGAGACCCAGTACTTC
CDR3aa: CASSEIAGGQETQYF

abundance: -
j_gene: TRBJ2-1
v_gene: TRBV3-1/TRBV3-2
d_gene: -
CDR3nt: TGTGCCAGCAGCCGACAATTCAGCGGGCAGTTCTTC
CDR3aa: CASSRQFSGQFF

abundance: -
j_gene: TRBJ1-2
v_gene: TRBV27
d_gene: -
CDR3nt: TGTGCCAGCAGTCGAGGGCAGGGGTTAGAGGGCTACACCTTC
CDR3aa: CASSRGQGLEGYTF

abundance: -
j_gene: TRBJ2-5
v_gene: TRBV28
d_gene: -
CDR3nt: TGTGCCAGCAGTTTTCACGGGAAGGAGACCCAGTACTTC
CDR3aa: CASSFHGKETQYF

abundance: -
j_gene: TRBJ2-7
v_gene: TRBV12-3/TRBV12-4
d_gene: -
CDR3nt: TGTGCCAGCAGTTTAAAAGGCAGGGACGAGCAGTACTTC
CDR3aa: CASSLKGRDEQYF

abundance: -
j_gene: TRBJ1-1
v_gene: TRBV11-3
d_gene: TRBD1
CDR3nt: TGTGCCAGCAGCTTAGTTTGGTTTGTGACAGGGGATGGGGTGGCTTTCTTT
CDR3aa: CASSLVWFVTGDGVAFF

abundance: -
j_gene: TRBJ1-1
v_gene: TRBV2
d_gene: -
CDR3nt: TGTGCCAGCAGTGAAACAGGAAAAGGCGCTGAAGCTTTCTTT
CDR3aa: CASSETGKGAEAFF

abundance: -
j_gene: TRBJ1-1
v_gene: TRBV19
d_gene: TRBD1
CDR3nt: TGTGCCAGTAGTATAAGAAAGGGGGACAGAAGGAACACTGAAGCTTTCTTT
CDR3aa: CASSIRKGDRRNTEAFF

abundance: -
j_gene: TRBJ2-7
v_gene: TRBV5-4
d_gene: TRBD2
CDR3nt: TGTGCCAGCAGCTCCACTAGCGGGTCCTCCTACGAGCAGTACTTC
CDR3aa: CASSSTSGSSYEQYF

abundance: -
j_gene: TRBJ2-1
v_gene: TRBV19
d_gene: -
CDR3nt: TGTGCCAGTAGTATAGATCTTACGGGGTACAATGAGCAGTTCTTC
CDR3aa: CASSIDLTGYNEQFF

abundance: -
j_gene: TRBJ2-3
v_gene: TRBV7-3
d_gene: -
CDR3nt: TGTGCCAGCAGCCCTAGCGTGAGCACAGATACGCAGTATTTT
CDR3aa: CASSPSVSTDTQYF

abundance: -
j_gene: TRBJ1-6
v_gene: TRBV28
d_gene: TRBD1
CDR3nt: TGTGCCAGCAGTTTACGGGCAGGGGGGGGACCCCTCCACTTT
CDR3aa: CASSLRAGGGPLHF

abundance: -
j_gene: TRBJ1-2
v_gene: TRBV7-2
d_gene: TRBD1
CDR3nt: TGTGCCAGCAGCTCAAATAGACAGGGGACATCTAACTATGGCTACACCTTC
CDR3aa: CASSSNRQGTSNYGYTF

abundance: -
j_gene: TRBJ2-3
v_gene: TRBV2
d_gene: -
CDR3nt: TGTGCCAGCAGTGCAGTGAATACGCAGTATTTT
CDR3aa: CASSAVNTQYF

abundance: -
j_gene: TRBJ2-7
v_gene: TRBV19
d_gene: -
CDR3nt: TGTGCCAGTAGCCCCTACAGGGGACTTTACGAGCAGTACTTC
CDR3aa: CASSPYRGLYEQYF

abundance: -
j_gene: TRBJ1-2
v_gene: TRBV28
d_gene: -
CDR3nt: TGTGCCAGCAGTCGGGTCGATACAGGGAACTATGGCTACACCTTC
CDR3aa: CASSRVDTGNYGYTF

abundance: -
j_gene: TRBJ2-7
v_gene: TRBV28
d_gene: TRBD2
CDR3nt: TGTGCCAGCTCCACCAGGGTGGTTAGTAGCGGGACTTCCGAGCAGTACTTC
CDR3aa: CASSTRVVSSGTSEQYF

abundance: -
j_gene: TRBJ1-2
v_gene: TRBV19
d_gene: TRBD1
CDR3nt: TGTGCCAGTAGTATCACCGGGACAGACTATGGCTACACCTTC
CDR3aa: CASSITGTDYGYTF

abundance: -
j_gene: TRBJ2-7
v_gene: TRBV4-1
d_gene: -
CDR3nt: TGCGCCAGCAGCCAGGTAGCGCTTAGCTCCTACGAGCAGTACTTC
CDR3aa: CASSQVALSSYEQYF

abundance: -
j_gene: TRBJ2-1
v_gene: TRBV5-1
d_gene: -
CDR3nt: TGCGCCAGCAGCGTCTCTCTACCTGAGCAGTTCTTC
CDR3aa: CASSVSLPEQFF

abundance: -
j_gene: TRBJ1-4
v_gene: TRBV5-1
d_gene: -
CDR3nt: TGCGCCAGCAGCAAGGACAGCACTAATGAAAAACTGTTTTTT
CDR3aa: CASSKDSTNEKLFF

abundance: -
j_gene: TRBJ2-3
v_gene: TRBV6-5
d_gene: -
CDR3nt: TGTGCCAGCAAAAGCTTACATAGCACAGATACGCAGTATTTT
CDR3aa: CASKSLHSTDTQYF

abundance: -
j_gene: TRBJ1-5
v_gene: TRBV16
d_gene: -
CDR3nt: TGTGCCAGCAGCCTTACAGGGCGCAATCAGCCCCAGCATTTT
CDR3aa: CASSLTGRNQPQHF

abundance: -
j_gene: TRBJ1-5
v_gene: TRBV19
d_gene: -
CDR3nt: TGTGCCAGTAGTATTTTGGATCAGCCCCAGCATTTT
CDR3aa: CASSILDQPQHF

abundance: once
j_gene: TRBJ2-7
v_gene: TRBV7-9
d_gene: -
CDR3nt: TGTGCCAGCAGCTCGGACTTAAGCTCCTACGAGCAGTACTTC
CDR3aa: CASSSDLSSYEQYF

abundance: -
j_gene: TRBJ1-4
v_gene: TRBV28
d_gene: -
CDR3nt: TGTGCCAGCAGTCCCCCCTTTGCAACTAATGAAAAACTGTTTTTT
CDR3aa: CASSPPFATNEKLFF

abundance: once
j_gene: TRBJ2-7
v_gene: TRBV27
d_gene: -
CDR3nt: TGTGCCAGCAGTTCCATAGGACCGAGGGGGACCTACGAGCAGTACTTC
CDR3aa: CASSSIGPRGTYEQYF

abundance: -
j_gene: TRBJ2-7
v_gene: TRBV6-5
d_gene: TRBD2
CDR3nt: TGTGCCAGCAGTTCCGGGACTAGCGCATTTGAGCAGTACTTC
CDR3aa: CASSSGTSAFEQYF

abundance: -
j_gene: TRBJ2-7
v_gene: TRBV5-8
d_gene: -
CDR3nt: TGTGCCAGCAGCTTGGCAACGGTACCACGGCAGTACTTC
CDR3aa: CASSLATVPRQYF